The TCR beta chain described here comes from a study of T cells after yellow fever vaccination. This clonotype appeared once. In TCRdb, the 5' RACE reads were re-called with MiXCR into one record per CDR3 protein. The table records approximately 350,000 distinct CDR3 sequences, 11% of them present only once. The source of this sequence is a man in his late teens or twenties who received the YFV17D yellow fever vaccine. The sequenced sample was PBMCs, obtained on the day of the first yellow fever vaccination.

The CDR3 is CASSLGQLNLGLPFF. CDR3 in DNA: TGCGCCAGCAGCTTGGGACAGCTGAATCTTGGATTACCTTTCTTT. V and J are TRBV5-1 and TRBJ1-1; D is perhaps TRBD1 (5 bases). Germline V gene lookup returns CDR1 SGHRS and CDR2 YFSETQ. V was clipped by 0 bases and J by 12 bases, with 21 bases between them. The CDR3 consists of 15 residues.